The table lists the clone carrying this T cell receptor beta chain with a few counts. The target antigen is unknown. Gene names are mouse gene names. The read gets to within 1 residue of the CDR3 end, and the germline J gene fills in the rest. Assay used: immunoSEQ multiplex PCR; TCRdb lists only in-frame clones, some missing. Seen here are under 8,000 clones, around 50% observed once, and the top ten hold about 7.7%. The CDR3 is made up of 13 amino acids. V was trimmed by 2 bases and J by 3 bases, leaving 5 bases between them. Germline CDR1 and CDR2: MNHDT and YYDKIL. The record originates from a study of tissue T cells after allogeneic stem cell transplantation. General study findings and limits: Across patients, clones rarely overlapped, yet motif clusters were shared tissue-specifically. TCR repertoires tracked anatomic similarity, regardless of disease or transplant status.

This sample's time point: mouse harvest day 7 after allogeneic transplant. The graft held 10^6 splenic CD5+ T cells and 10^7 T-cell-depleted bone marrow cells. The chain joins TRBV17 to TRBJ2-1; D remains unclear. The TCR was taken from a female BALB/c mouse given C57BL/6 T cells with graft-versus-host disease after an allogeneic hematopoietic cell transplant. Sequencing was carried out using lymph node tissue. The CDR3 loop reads CASSRYSYAEQFF. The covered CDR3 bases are TGTGCTAGCAGTAGATACAGCTATGCTGAGCAGTTC.